This T cell receptor (beta chain) is from a study of shared clonotypes between healthy human individuals. Study summary: The cohort had two women and three men, ages 18 to 49.

This clone appeared a single time. No antigen is known for it. Broader study findings: The sole specimen, blood, was sampled, and tissue repertoires likely differ.

Method: immunoSEQ multiplex PCR; TCRdb's copy keeps in-frame clones and lacks some. This table holds a few hundred thousand clones, more than 95% found once. CDR3 length: 16 amino acids. The V gene's germline CDR1 is MDHEN and CDR2 SYDVKM. Trimming took 3 bases from V and 0 from J, leaving 15 bases between them. Negatively enriched CD4+ T cells were divided by CD45RA into naive and memory. The sequencing sample was made of naive CD4+ T cells sorted from blood. Subset meaning: CD45RA+ positively selected. This receptor was identified in a woman aged 25-40 years in good health. This chain connects TRBV28 to TRBJ2-7, with unresolved D. CDR3 in amino acids: CASSFFRTIDSYEQYF. The CDR3 region has the DNA TGTGCCAGCAGTTTTTTTCGCACGATAGACTCCTACGAGCAGTACTTC.